This T cell receptor beta chain was sequenced in a study of graft-versus-host responses after intestinal transplantation. The ends lost 4 bases at V and 6 bases at J; junction bases unmatched: 14. CDR3 length: 17 amino acids. Germline loops: CDR1 SGHVS, CDR2 FNYEAQ. Concerning this clone: Antigen: not known.

Generated by immunoSEQ multiplex PCR, the TCRdb table keeps only in-frame clones and is missing some. In the table there are over 75,000 clones, roughly 91% of which are singletons. This sample comprised unstimulated CD8+ T cells sorted from spleen or lymph node cells, obtained before transplant. This rearrangement joins TRBV7-6 to TRBJ2-1; 8 positions agree with TRBD2. This sequence originates from a human donor who was the organ donor for an intestinal transplant. The CDR3 nucleotides read TGTGCCAGCAGCTCGCCCTCCCTATCCCGGGGGGGCAATGAGCAGTTCTTC. It specifies CASSSPSLSRGGNEQFF.